Listed below are T cell receptor beta chains from one sample, sequenced in a study of T cell repertoires in cytomegalovirus infection. TCRdb re-called the reads through MiXCR, storing one row per CDR3 protein. The table shows some 220,000 distinct CDR3 sequences, with more than 9% occurring only once. What was sequenced was PBMCs. The receptor source for this set is a human donor in good health (CMV status not recorded). Some clones in this sample may be carry-over from other donors' samples. Both conserved end residues are part of each CDR3. A D gene is named only where the DNA matches it firmly. Size values are once, few and many counts, or a class for expanded clones, and some rows have none.

>TRBV20-1|TRBD1|TRBJ2-3|-
CSARTGVSTDTQYF
TGCAGTGCTAGGACAGGGGTGAGCACAGATACGCAGTATTTT
>TRBV20-1|-|TRBJ2-7|few
CSARGRGGYEQYF
TGCAGTGCTAGAGGCAGGGGTGGATACGAGCAGTACTTC
>TRBV7-2|-|TRBJ2-5|many
CASSPSAGRWETQYF
TGTGCCAGCAGCCCCTCGGCGGGAAGGTGGGAGACCCAGTACTTC
>TRBV7-3|TRBD2|TRBJ2-1|many
CASSPRLAGVVNEQFF
TGTGCCAGCAGCCCACGACTAGCGGGAGTGGTCAATGAGCAGTTCTTC
>TRBV4-1|-|TRBJ2-7|few
CASSQLRYYEQYF
TGTGCCAGCAGCCAGCTCAGATACTACGAGCAGTACTTC
>TRBV15|TRBD2|TRBJ2-3|-
CATSSIRLADSTDTQYF
TGTGCCACCAGCAGCATTAGACTAGCGGACAGCACAGATACGCAGTATTTT
>TRBV7-2|TRBD1|TRBJ2-7|many
CASSSRDRVYEQYF
TGTGCCAGCAGCTCCCGGGACAGGGTTTACGAGCAGTACTTC
>TRBV2|-|TRBJ1-2|-
CASSLRRGYTF
TGTGCCAGCAGCCTCCGGCGAGGCTACACCTTC
>TRBV3-1|TRBD1|TRBJ1-1|-
CASSHLGQGNTEAFF
TGTGCCAGCAGCCACTTGGGACAGGGGAACACTGAAGCTTTCTTT
>TRBV29-1|-|TRBJ2-3|many
CSVDVIGGDTQYF
TGCAGCGTTGACGTAATCGGAGGAGATACGCAGTATTTT
>TRBV28|-|TRBJ1-2|many
CASRPHSSLGGYTF
TGTGCCAGCAGACCTCACAGCTCTCTTGGCGGCTACACCTTC
>TRBV10-3|-|TRBJ2-4|few
CAISETSWGDIQYF
TGTGCCATCAGCGAGACTAGTTGGGGGGACATTCAGTACTTC
>TRBV7-9|-|TRBJ2-3|many
CASSGGRPNTQYF
TGTGCCAGCAGCGGGGGACGGCCGAATACGCAGTATTTT
>TRBV28|TRBD1|TRBJ2-5|many
CASSSWTGLAETQYF
TGTGCCAGCAGTTCTTGGACAGGGCTCGCGGAGACCCAGTACTTC
>TRBV2|-|TRBJ2-3|few
CASSESEDTQYF
TGTGCCAGCAGTGAGTCAGAAGATACGCAGTATTTT
>TRBV6-2/TRBV6-3|-|TRBJ2-4|-
CASSSTPDIQYF
TGTGCCAGCAGCTCTACTCCGGACATTCAGTACTTC
>TRBV28|-|TRBJ2-3|many
CATTGNTDTQYF
TGTGCCACCACCGGGAACACAGATACGCAGTATTTT
>TRBV14|-|TRBJ1-6|-
CASSHVGTNSPLHF
TGTGCCAGCAGCCACGTAGGGACCAATTCACCCCTCCACTTT
>TRBV7-2|-|TRBJ1-6|many
CASSRDSPENSPLHF
TGTGCCAGCAGCCGCGACAGTCCTGAGAATTCACCCCTCCACTTT
>TRBV10-3|TRBD1|TRBJ2-3|few
CAISPGQGSSTDTQYF
TGTGCCATCAGCCCGGGACAGGGGTCTAGCACAGATACGCAGTATTTT
>TRBV19|TRBD1|TRBJ1-6|few
CASKAGQQNSPLHF
TGTGCCAGTAAAGCGGGACAGCAAAATTCACCCCTCCACTTT
>TRBV7-2|TRBD2|TRBJ2-3|many
CASSSKLAGVSTDTQYF
TGTGCCAGCAGCTCGAAACTAGCGGGAGTGAGCACAGATACGCAGTATTTT
>TRBV19|-|TRBJ1-2|many
CASSMQKYGYTF
TGTGCCAGTAGTATGCAGAAGTACGGCTACACCTTC
>TRBV19|TRBD2|TRBJ2-5|-
CASSRWLAGDLQETQYF
TGTGCCAGTAGTCGATGGCTAGCGGGGGACCTCCAAGAGACCCAGTACTTC
>TRBV29-1|-|TRBJ1-3|few
CSVEAGSGNTIYF
TGCAGCGTTGAAGCGGGGTCTGGAAACACCATATATTTT
>TRBV7-6|-|TRBJ2-5|many
CASSLAILGETQYF
TGTGCCAGCAGCTTAGCGATCCTGGGGGAGACCCAGTACTTC
>TRBV7-3|-|TRBJ2-5|-
CASSPDPAQETQYF
TGTGCCAGCAGCCCCGACCCGGCCCAAGAGACCCAGTACTTC
>TRBV5-1|TRBD1|TRBJ2-3|few
CASTSGTGTDTQYF
TGCGCCAGCACTTCCGGGACAGGGACAGATACGCAGTATTTT
>TRBV7-2|-|TRBJ2-7|many
CASSSRGAGYEQYF
TGTGCCAGCAGCTCCCGGGGAGCCGGCTACGAGCAGTACTTC
>TRBV7-2|TRBD2|TRBJ2-3|many
CASSLVSGKSTDTQYF
TGTGCCAGCAGCTTAGTCAGCGGGAAGAGCACAGATACGCAGTATTTT
>TRBV7-2|TRBD1|TRBJ1-1|many
CASSRDSSGEAFF
TGTGCCAGCAGCCGGGACAGTAGTGGTGAAGCTTTCTTT
>TRBV18|-|TRBJ2-3|many
CASSPGPPLGTDTQYF
TGTGCCAGCTCACCTGGGCCCCCGTTGGGCACAGATACGCAGTATTTT
>TRBV7-3|-|TRBJ1-1|-
CASSPMGGARGAFF
TGTGCCAGCAGCCCTATGGGGGGGGCCCGTGGAGCTTTCTTT
>TRBV20-1|-|TRBJ2-3|-
CSAPWGGASTQYF
TGCAGTGCCCCCTGGGGGGGGGCGAGTACGCAGTATTTT
>TRBV20-1|TRBD2|TRBJ2-2|-
CSARAQGGGNTGELFF
TGCAGTGCTAGGGCCCAGGGCGGGGGGAACACCGGGGAGCTGTTTTTT
>TRBV28|-|TRBJ2-5|few
CASTSGRRGLQETQYF
TGTGCCAGCACCTCGGGTCGGCGGGGGCTACAAGAGACCCAGTACTTC
>TRBV7-2|-|TRBJ1-2|-
CASSLGQTPSGYTF
TGTGCCAGCAGCTTAGGACAGACCCCCAGTGGCTACACCTTC